This T cell receptor beta chain is drawn from a study of cytomegalovirus exposure and HLA in healthy donors (dated by TCRdb to about 2017). Turning to the overall study: In an earlier analysis of 587 of the donors, 250 to 350 Gb of sequence data and some 100 million unique TCR beta sequences from approximately 180 million T cells were reported. An early release covering around 630 HLA-typed donors comprised approximately 290 gigabases of sequencing data and about 90 million unique TCR sequences. Of the 398 genotyped donors, less than 85% were placed in the genetic ancestry cluster associated with self-reported Caucasian donors. The study aimed to test whether cataloging public T cell receptors could reveal signatures of past pathogen exposure. The study used immunosequencing to profile the T cell repertoires of under 700 subjects and linked those repertoires to cytomegalovirus serostatus. Along with the roughly 670-subject first cohort, a separate validation cohort of around 110 different subjects was used. To predict cytomegalovirus infection status, the study combined high-throughput TCR immunosequencing, statistical association of individual TCRs with disease status, and machine learning. A later analysis re-examined previously published TCR beta repertoires from just over 650 donors and added high-resolution HLA genotyping to investigate patterns of TCR occurrence. In the later analysis, no new phenotypic data were used to find candidate immune exposures; instead, reliance was placed on TCR beta sequences and their occurrence across donors. An earlier analysis of some 600 of the donors applied high-throughput TCR beta sequencing to assess whether each TCR beta V gene segment acted as functional or pseudogenic. Donor age, sex, ethnicity and CMV serostatus were collected together with the repertoire data. A later genetic analysis used genome-wide SNP genotypes for about 55% of the 666 donors, treating that subset as a discovery cohort. All discovery cohort repertoires had been generated on a single sequencing platform. HLA typing included class I and class II loci at four-digit resolution. Typing coverage varied by locus: roughly 629-630 donors for A, B, C, DRB1 and DQB1; 522 for DQA1; some 610 for DPA1; 450 to 480 for DPB1. Because of strong linkage in the cohort, roughly 5 DR-DQ haplotypes were treated as single units for association and clustering. On average, over 200,000 unique TCR beta nucleotide sequences were sequenced per donor among 300 to 500 genotyped donors of the cohort, with roughly 20% of those sequences being non-productive. Overall study outcomes, separate from this receptor: Sequencing depth was assumed to be roughly uniform across donors in the presence/absence analyses, though that assumption may not hold. Cytomegalovirus status was reported to be diagnosed by the classifier with high specificity and sensitivity in both the original and validation cohorts. A further reported finding was that TCR beta sequences accurately predicted the HLA-A and HLA-B alleles for most subjects in the first cohort. The earlier analysis of some 560 of the donors excluded 15 to 20 rarely observed V segments, including chromosome 9 orphons, because counts were too low. According to the authors, the approach could potentially be generalized to other disease states and immunological phenotypes. At a false discovery rate of 0.05, a later analysis linked 16,951 TCR beta sequences to specific HLA alleles. In vitro tests confirmed that a few of the cytomegalovirus-associated TCR beta chains recognize cytomegalovirus antigens. The sequencing pipeline was judged likely to have produced a cluster of highly shared sequence variants as a technical artifact. HLA typing was unavailable for some donors at each locus, so association tests used only the typed subset. According to a later analysis, most CMV-associated TCR beta chains appeared to be HLA-restricted, and the HLA associations seemed to be driven largely by CMV exposure. V-gene and J-gene trimming of TCR beta chains was associated with a missense DCLRE1C variant in a later genetic analysis, and the association was replicated in an independent cohort. Assigning TCR associations to individual alleles was difficult when HLA alleles, especially DR and DQ, strongly co-occurred. While some public TCRs were present in many individuals, most TCR sequences turned up only very rarely across donors. The cohort was sequenced for TCR beta chains only, and without alpha or paired-chain data the features that could be detected were limited. The only immune exposure information available for the cohort was CMV serostatus. In a later analysis, TCR association rates were found to vary across HLA loci, with the most associated TCRs seen for DRB1 alleles and the fewest for HLA-C alleles. In a later analysis, HLA-associated TCR beta chains showed more clonal expansion and lower generation probabilities than non-associated chains that were equally common. Linkage disequilibrium might explain the correlated functional status among segregating V segments, but an unknown experimental factor could not be ruled out. Compared with the roughly 600-donor mean, donors in an Asian-associated ancestry cluster had fewer N-insertions in productive TCRs, according to a later genetic analysis. A later analysis reported that several top co-occurrence clusters appeared linked to parvovirus B19, influenza, CMV and Epstein-Barr virus. In an earlier analysis of roughly 500 of the donors, most TCR beta V segments appeared in productive rearrangements about 90% or about 30% of the time, broadly matching IMGT annotations. A total of fewer than 200 TCR beta chains were listed by the study as associated with cytomegalovirus.

Receptor amplification or capture employed the immunoSEQ multiplex PCR assay. The multiplex PCR relied on a mix of 60 forward primers for TCR Vbeta segments and 13 reverse primers for TCR Jbeta segments. Amplification of the CDR3 region of rearranged TCR beta genes was performed with a multiplex PCR assay on genomic DNA. The amplified TCR beta libraries were sequenced on the Illumina HiSeq System as 87-base-pair reads. The source study handled its data this way. A later analysis counted 65 million to 90 million unique TCR beta chains across the 666 repertoires, and 9 million to 14 million of these chains were shared by at least two donors. Raw reads were error-corrected and collapsed into unique sequences by a nearest-neighbor algorithm in which closely related sequences were merged to remove PCR and sequencing errors. Alignment of CDR3 sequences to IMGT reference sequences was used to assign V, D and J gene segments. For a sequence to be retained, a match of at least six nucleotides was required to both a V gene segment and a J gene segment. A rearrangement was called productive if the CDR3 had no stop codons and remained in frame with V and J, and every other rearrangement was called non-productive. CDR3 was defined according to IMGT convention as the region running from the second conserved V-encoded cysteine to the conserved J-encoded phenylalanine. The earlier analysis of a few hundred of the donors excluded any sequence lacking an unambiguous match to a single V gene segment. An earlier analysis of several hundred of the donors called V segments functional above 56.7% productive rearrangements and segregating when the between-donor standard deviation exceeded 5%. A statistical classification framework was developed to diagnose cytomegalovirus status using the catalog of TCR beta chain sequences. In a later analysis, TCR nucleotide sequences were compared against IMGT/GENE-DB human TR gene sequences so that V and J genes could be assigned. Using the TCRdist pipeline, a later analysis assigned CDR3 sequences along with most-parsimonious VDJ recombination scenarios. A later analysis defined each TCR beta chain by its CDR3 amino acid sequence plus V-gene family, and excluded reads lacking a unique V-gene family. In a later analysis, fewer than 650 highly shared, low-generation-probability nucleotide sequences were removed to address suspected cross-contamination and a sequencing artifact. For each public chain, a later analysis derived a clonal expansion index from normalized ranks of inferred template counts within each repertoire. In a later analysis, generation probabilities were computed using a VDJ recombination model fitted to out-of-frame rearrangements, and the results were checked against IGoR. Hypergeometric tests were used in a later analysis to score TCR-TCR, TCR-HLA and TCR-CMV co-occurrence, with a repertoire-size bias correction applied to the TCR pairs. False discovery rates were estimated in a later analysis by permuting HLA or CMV assignments 20 times. A later analysis grouped co-occurring TCRs with DBSCAN, adding TCRdist sequence similarity when clustering within HLA-allele-positive subsets. Repertoires with fewer than 30,000 or more than 120,000 public chains, plus five repertoires with anomalous nucleotide sharing, were excluded from co-occurrence clustering. What TCRdb holds here is the immuneACCESS table cut down to in-frame rearrangements. Part of the clones is not present; checked against another copy, under half of the missing clones reflect an unresolved V gene, and the others are unexplained. V, J and clone size were drawn from that table, and D and trimming were deduced from the DNA. In all, the sample holds around 30,000 clones, and approximately 47% of those were seen once. The ten largest clones add up to roughly 1.9% of the sample.

A word on this clone: Its cognate antigen has yet to be identified. There are no base qualities to consult, and no much larger clone falls within one base.

The cohort consisted of hundreds of healthy bone marrow donors. All cohort members were sampled while nominally healthy, although unrecorded immune exposures were likely present. The donor was CMV seronegative and was included in the group of under 450 seronegative cohort members. A peripheral blood sample was provided by each donor, and peripheral blood mononuclear cells were used for TCR beta sequencing. Genomic DNA was extracted from the blood cell samples with the Qiagen DNeasy Blood Extraction Kit. The receptor was derived from a woman aged 45-65 years in good health and CMV-seronegative. The specimen sequenced was PBMCs.

The CDR3 here reads CASRGGQSLNQPQHF. The nucleotides read TGTGCCAGCAGGGGGGGACAGAGCCTCAATCAGCCCCAGCATTTT. The V and J genes are TRBV2 and TRBJ1-5; TRBD1 matches 7 bases in the middle. There are 15 amino acids in the CDR3, from cysteine to phenylalanine inclusive. The sequence is cut down to CDR3 DNA, 45 bases in frame from base 1. Clipping removes 6 bases from V and 3 bases from J, with 8 as the unmatched junction base count. For CDR1 and CDR2, the germline V gene lists SNHLY and FYNNEI.